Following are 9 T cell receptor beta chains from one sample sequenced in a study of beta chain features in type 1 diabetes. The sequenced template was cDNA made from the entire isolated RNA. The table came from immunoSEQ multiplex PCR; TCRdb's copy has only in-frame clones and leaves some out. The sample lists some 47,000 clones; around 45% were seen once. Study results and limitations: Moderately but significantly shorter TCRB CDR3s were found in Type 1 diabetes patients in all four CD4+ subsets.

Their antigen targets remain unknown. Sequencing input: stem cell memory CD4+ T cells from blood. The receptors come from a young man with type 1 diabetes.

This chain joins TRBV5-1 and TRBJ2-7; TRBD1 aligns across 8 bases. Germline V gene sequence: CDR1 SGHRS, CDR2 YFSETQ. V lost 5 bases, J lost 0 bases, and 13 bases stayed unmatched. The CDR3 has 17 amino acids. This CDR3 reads CASRPRGQGTSSYEQYF. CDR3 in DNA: TGCGCCAGCAGACCCAGAGGACAGGGAACAAGCTCCTACGAGCAGTACTTC.

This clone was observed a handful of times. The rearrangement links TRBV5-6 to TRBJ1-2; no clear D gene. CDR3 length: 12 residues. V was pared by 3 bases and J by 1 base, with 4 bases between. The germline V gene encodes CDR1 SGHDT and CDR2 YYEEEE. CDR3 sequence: CASSSINYGYTF. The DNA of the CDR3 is TGTGCCAGCAGCTCAATTAACTATGGCTACACCTTC.

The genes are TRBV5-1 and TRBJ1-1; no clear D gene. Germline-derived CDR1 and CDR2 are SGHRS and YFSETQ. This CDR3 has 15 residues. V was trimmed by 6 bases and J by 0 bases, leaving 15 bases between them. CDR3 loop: CASNPGNSMNTEAFF. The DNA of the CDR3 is TGCGCCAGCAATCCCGGGAATAGCATGAACACTGAAGCTTTCTTT.

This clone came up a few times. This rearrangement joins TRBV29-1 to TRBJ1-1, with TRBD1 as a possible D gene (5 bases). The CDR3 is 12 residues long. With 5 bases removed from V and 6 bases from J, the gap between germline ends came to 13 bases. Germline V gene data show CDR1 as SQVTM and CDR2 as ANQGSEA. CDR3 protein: CSVRRQYSEAFF. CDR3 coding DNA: TGCAGCGTTCGCCGACAGTACTCTGAAGCTTTCTTT.

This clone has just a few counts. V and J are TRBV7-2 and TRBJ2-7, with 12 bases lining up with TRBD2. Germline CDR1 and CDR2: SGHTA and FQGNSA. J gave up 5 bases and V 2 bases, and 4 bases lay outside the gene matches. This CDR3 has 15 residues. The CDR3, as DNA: TGTGCCAGCAGCTTACGACTAGCGGGAGCTGACGAGCAGTACTTC. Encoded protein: CASSLRLAGADEQYF. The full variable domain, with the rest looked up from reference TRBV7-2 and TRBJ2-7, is GAGVSQSPSNKVTEKGKDVELRCDPISGHTALYWYRQSLGQGLEFLIYFQGNSAPDKSGLPSDRFSAERTGGSVSTLTIQRTQQEDSAVYLCASSLRLAGADEQYFGPGTRLTVT.

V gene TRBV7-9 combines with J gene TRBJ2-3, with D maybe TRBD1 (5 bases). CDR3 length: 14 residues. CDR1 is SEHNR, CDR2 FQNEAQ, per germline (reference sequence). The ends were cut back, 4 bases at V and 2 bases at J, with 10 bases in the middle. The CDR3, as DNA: TGTGCCAGCAGCTCTCGACAGATCACAGATACGCAGTATTTT. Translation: CASSSRQITDTQYF.

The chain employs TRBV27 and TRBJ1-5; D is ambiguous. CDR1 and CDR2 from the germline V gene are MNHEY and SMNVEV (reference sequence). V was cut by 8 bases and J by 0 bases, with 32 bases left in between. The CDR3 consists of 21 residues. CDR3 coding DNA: TGTGCCAGCCCCCCCAGTGGTCGCCAGGCACCTAATACCTTTAGCAATCAGCCCCAGCATTTT. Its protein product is CASPPSGRQAPNTFSNQPQHF.

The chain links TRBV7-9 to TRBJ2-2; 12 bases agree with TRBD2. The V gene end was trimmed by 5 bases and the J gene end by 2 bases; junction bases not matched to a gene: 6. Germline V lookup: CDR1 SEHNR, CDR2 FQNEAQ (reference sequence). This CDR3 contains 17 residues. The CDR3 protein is CASSRGLAGRNTGELFF. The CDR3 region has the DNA TGTGCCAGCAGCCGAGGACTAGCGGGACGTAACACCGGGGAGCTGTTTTTT.

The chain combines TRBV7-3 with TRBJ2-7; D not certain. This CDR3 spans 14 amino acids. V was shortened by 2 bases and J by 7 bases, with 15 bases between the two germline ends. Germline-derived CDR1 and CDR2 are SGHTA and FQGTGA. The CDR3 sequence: CASSLAPERDEQYF. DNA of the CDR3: TGTGCCAGCAGCTTAGCCCCGGAGCGAGATGAGCAGTACTTC.